Following are 11 T cell receptor beta chains from one sample sequenced in a study of T cells in localized non-small cell lung cancer. The method was immunoSEQ multiplex PCR; TCRdb's version includes in-frame clones alone and lacks a portion of them. The data contain fewer than 13,000 clones, around three quarters of them singletons. Specimen: peripheral blood, collected before any cancer treatment. Every receptor here comes from a male donor at least 60 years old with stage I lung adenocarcinoma.

This chain connects TRBV4-2 to TRBJ2-7, with 8 bases aligning to TRBD2. J was trimmed by 3 bases and V by 4 bases; bases with no gene match: 5. Per germline, CDR1 LGHNA and CDR2 YNFKEQ. The CDR3 consists of 14 residues. The CDR3 nucleotides are TGTGCCAGCAGCCCCCGGGGGGGGATCTACGAGCAGTACTTC. Protein sequence: CASSPRGGIYEQYF.

V is TRBV7-6 and J is TRBJ2-2; maybe TRBD1 (6 bases). The length of the CDR3 is 15 residues. Deletions cut 2 bases from V and 4 bases from J, with 11 bases between. The germline V gene encodes CDR1 SGHVS and CDR2 FNYEAQ. As DNA, the CDR3 is TGTGCCAGCAGCTTAAGGGACACCATCACCGGGGAGCTGTTTTTT. This translates into CASSLRDTITGELFF. Complete variable domain (other parts from reference TRBV7-6 and TRBJ2-2): GAGVSQSPRYKVTKRGQDVALRCDPISGHVSLYWYRQALGQGPEFLTYFNYEAQQDKSGLPNDRFSAERPEGSISTLTIQRTEQRDSAMYRCASSLRDTITGELFFGEGSRLTVL.

The chain links TRBV6-5 to TRBJ1-4, with TRBD1 identical over 9 bases. Germline loops: CDR1 MNHEY, CDR2 SVGAGI. The length of the CDR3 is 14 residues. V was clipped by 5 bases and J by 8 bases; unmatched bases: 6. CDR3: CASSPGQGWEKLFF. The DNA of the CDR3 is TGTGCCAGCAGTCCGGGACAGGGTTGGGAAAAACTGTTTTTT.

This clone has only a few counts. This chain joins TRBV6-5 and TRBJ1-1; D uncertain. The CDR3 contains 15 residues. CDR1 is MNHEY, CDR2 SVGAGI, per germline. V lost 10 bases, J lost 2 bases, and 20 bases lay in between. The CDR3 loop is CATQADWGFNTEAFF. As DNA, the CDR3 is TGTGCCACACAAGCCGACTGGGGATTTAACACTGAAGCTTTCTTT.

The rearrangement links TRBV7-2 to TRBJ2-5; D possibly corresponds to TRBD2 (6 bases). The germline gives CDR1 SGHTA, CDR2 FQGNSA. CDR3 length: 15 amino acids. Trimming took 1 base from V and 5 from J, leaving 14 bases between them. CDR3 residues: CASSLGGARSETQYF. The CDR3 nucleotides read TGTGCCAGCAGCTTAGGCGGGGCTAGATCCGAGACCCAGTACTTC.

The chain uses TRBV4-1 and TRBJ2-1, with D tentatively TRBD2 (6 bases). CDR1 is MGHRA, CDR2 YSYEKL, per germline. The CDR3 is made up of 16 amino acids. Trimming shortened V by 8 bases and J by 1 base, and 18 bases separated the two germline ends. CDR3 sequence (DNA): TGCGCCAGCGAGAGAGGGCGGGGCCAGTCCTACAATGAGCAGTTCTTC. Its protein is CASERGRGQSYNEQFF.

The chain employs TRBV18 and TRBJ1-3; no clear D gene. Per the germline V gene, CDR1 is KGHSH and CDR2 is LQKENI. The CDR3 runs 14 residues. Trimming removed 1 base at V and 2 bases at J, with 6 bases between. The CDR3, as DNA: TGTGCCAGCTCACCACAGCCCCCTGGAAACACCATATATTTT. Protein: CASSPQPPGNTIYF.

The rearrangement uses TRBV6-1 and TRBJ1-5; no firm D call. This CDR3 contains 12 residues. The germline V gene has CDR1 MNHNS and CDR2 SASEGT. V shed 7 bases and J shed 5 bases, with 9 bases lying between them. CDR3 sequence reads: CASTERDQPQHF. For the CDR3, the DNA is TGTGCCAGCACCGAGAGGGATCAGCCCCAGCATTTT.

The rearrangement uses TRBV19 and TRBJ1-1; the D gene is possibly TRBD1 (6 bases). The germline V gene has CDR1 LNHDA and CDR2 SQIVND (reference sequence). This CDR3 spans 13 amino acids. With 7 bases removed from V and 9 bases from J, the gap between germline ends came to 18 bases. The CDR3 spells CASIKGGSFQAFF. The CDR3 DNA reads as TGTGCCAGTATAAAGGGGGGCTCTTTCCAAGCTTTCTTT. The entire variable domain, with the rest obtained from reference TRBV19 and TRBJ1-1, is as follows: DGGITQSPKYLFRKEGQNVTLSCEQNLNHDAMYWYRQDPGQGLRLIYYSQIVNDFQKGDIAEGYSVSREKKESFPLTVTSAQKNPTAFYLCASIKGGSFQAFFGQGTRLTVV.

The CDR3 DNA is TGTGCCAGCAGTGAACCGCTCCTAGCGGCTCAAGAGACCCAGTACTTC. Residues: CASSEPLLAAQETQYF. The V call is TRBV6-1, the J call TRBJ2-5, with 7 bases lining up with TRBD2. The CDR3 runs 16 residues. The germline V gene has CDR1 MNHNS and CDR2 SASEGT. V trimming: 2 bases; J trimming: 2 bases; junction bases outside the gene matches: 8.

The V gene is TRBV7-8, the J gene TRBJ1-3, with D unclear. CDR3 length: 14 residues. Germline V gives CDR1 SGHVS, CDR2 FQNEAQ. V was clipped by 2 bases and J by 8 bases, with 13 bases between them. The CDR3 spells CASSLTRRRDTIYF. The CDR3 DNA follows: TGTGCCAGCAGCTTAACGCGTCGGAGAGACACCATATATTTT.